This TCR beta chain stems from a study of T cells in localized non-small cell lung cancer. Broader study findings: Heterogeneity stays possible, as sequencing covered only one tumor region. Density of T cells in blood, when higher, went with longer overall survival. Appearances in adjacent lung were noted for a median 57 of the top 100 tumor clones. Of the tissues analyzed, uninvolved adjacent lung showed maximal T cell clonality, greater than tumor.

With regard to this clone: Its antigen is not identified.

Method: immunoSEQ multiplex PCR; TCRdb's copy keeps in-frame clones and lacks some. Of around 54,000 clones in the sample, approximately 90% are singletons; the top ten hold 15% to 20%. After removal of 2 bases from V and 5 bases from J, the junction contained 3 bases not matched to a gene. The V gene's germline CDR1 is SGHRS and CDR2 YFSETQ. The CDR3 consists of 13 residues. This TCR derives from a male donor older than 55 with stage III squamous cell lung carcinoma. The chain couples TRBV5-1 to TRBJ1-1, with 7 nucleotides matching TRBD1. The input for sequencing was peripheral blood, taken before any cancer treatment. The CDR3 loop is CASSFTGVTEAFF. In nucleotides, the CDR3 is TGCGCCAGCAGCTTTACAGGGGTAACTGAAGCTTTCTTT.